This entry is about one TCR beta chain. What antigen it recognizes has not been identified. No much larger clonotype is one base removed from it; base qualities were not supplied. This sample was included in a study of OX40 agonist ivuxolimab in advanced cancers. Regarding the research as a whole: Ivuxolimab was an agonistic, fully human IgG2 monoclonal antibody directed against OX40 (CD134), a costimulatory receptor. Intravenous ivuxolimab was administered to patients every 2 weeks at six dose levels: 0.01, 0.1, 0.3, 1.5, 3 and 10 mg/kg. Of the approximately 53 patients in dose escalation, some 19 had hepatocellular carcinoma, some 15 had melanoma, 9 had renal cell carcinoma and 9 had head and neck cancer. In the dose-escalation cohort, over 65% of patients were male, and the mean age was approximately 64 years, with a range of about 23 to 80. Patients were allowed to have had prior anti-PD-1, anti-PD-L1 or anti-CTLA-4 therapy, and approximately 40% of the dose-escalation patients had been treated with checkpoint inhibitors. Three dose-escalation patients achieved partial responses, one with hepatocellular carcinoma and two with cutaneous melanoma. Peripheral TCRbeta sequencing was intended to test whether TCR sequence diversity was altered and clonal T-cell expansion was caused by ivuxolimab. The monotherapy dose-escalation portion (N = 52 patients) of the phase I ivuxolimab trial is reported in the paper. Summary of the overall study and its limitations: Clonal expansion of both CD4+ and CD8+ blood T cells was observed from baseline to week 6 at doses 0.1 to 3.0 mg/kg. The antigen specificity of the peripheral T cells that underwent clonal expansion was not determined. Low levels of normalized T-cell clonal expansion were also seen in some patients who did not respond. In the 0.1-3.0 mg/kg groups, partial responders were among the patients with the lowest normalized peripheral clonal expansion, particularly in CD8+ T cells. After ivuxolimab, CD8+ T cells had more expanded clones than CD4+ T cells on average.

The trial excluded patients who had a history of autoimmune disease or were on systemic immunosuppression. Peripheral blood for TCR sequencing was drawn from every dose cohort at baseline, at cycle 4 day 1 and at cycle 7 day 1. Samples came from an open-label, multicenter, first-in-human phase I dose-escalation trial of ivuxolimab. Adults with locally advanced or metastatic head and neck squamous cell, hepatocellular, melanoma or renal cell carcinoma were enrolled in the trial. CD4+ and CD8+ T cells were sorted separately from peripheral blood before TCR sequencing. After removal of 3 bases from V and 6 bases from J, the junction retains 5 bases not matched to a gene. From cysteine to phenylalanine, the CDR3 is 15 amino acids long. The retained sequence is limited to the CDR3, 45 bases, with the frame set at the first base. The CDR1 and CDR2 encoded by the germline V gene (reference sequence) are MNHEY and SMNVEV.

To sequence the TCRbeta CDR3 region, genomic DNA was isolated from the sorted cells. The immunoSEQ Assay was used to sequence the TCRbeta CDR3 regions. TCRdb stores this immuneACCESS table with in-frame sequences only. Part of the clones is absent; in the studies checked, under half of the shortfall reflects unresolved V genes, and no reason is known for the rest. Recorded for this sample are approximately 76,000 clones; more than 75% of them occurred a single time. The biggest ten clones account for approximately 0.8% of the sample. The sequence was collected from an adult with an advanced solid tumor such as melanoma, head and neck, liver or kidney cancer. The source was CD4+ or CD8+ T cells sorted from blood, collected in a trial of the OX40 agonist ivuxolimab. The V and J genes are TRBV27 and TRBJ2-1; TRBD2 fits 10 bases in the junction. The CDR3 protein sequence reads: CASSFWLAGANEQFF. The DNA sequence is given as TGTGCCAGCAGTTTTTGGCTAGCGGGGGCCAATGAGCAGTTCTTC.